This T cell receptor beta chain comes out of a study of siplizumab effects on memory and regulatory T cells (dated by TCRdb to about 2019). A note on the overall study: The study examined how the anti-CD2 antibody siplizumab affects alloreactive T-cell subsets in allogeneic mixed lymphocyte reactions built from human PBMCs. Points the paper makes about the study in general: No functional confirmation was obtained for the suppressive function of proliferating Tregs from siplizumab cultures. Roughly 75-97% of proliferating CD4+ or CD8+ clones could not be assigned a naive or memory phenotype. Sequences below about 10^-5 frequency were poorly captured, so only a minor fraction of alloreactive clones could be mapped to unstimulated subsets. Siplizumab significantly reduced the cumulative frequency of alloreactive sequences traceable to unstimulated CD4+ memory T cells. In reactions with siplizumab, an average of 68.8% of mappable alloreactive CD4+ clones were Treg-derived, compared with 25% to 30% in control reactions. Compared with memory T cells, unstimulated naive T cells appeared more diverse, and naive cells seemed to make a substantial contribution to the alloresponse.

Of note for this clone: It has no known antigen specificity. Base qualities are not provided; no much larger clone lies one nucleotide away.

Spanning cysteine to phenylalanine, the CDR3 consists of 15 amino acids. The read is trimmed to its CDR3 DNA, 45 bases read in frame from base 1. V and J are truncated by 5 bases and 2 bases respectively, leaving an intervening sequence of 16 bases. CDR1 MNHEY and CDR2 SMNVEV are derived from the germline V gene (reference sequence). The library relied on the immunoSEQ multiplex PCR assay. Each sample had around 92,000 TCR templates assayed by the deep sequencing platform. Genomic DNA extracted from sorted T cells was used for TCRbeta CDR3 sequencing. The source study handled its data this way. Clonal analysis of TCRbeta CDR3 data was done in the R programming language. Alloreactive CD4+ and CD8+ clones were identified by comparing unstimulated samples to CFSE-low samples taken after the reaction. Regulatory or non-regulatory origin was assigned to alloreactive CD4+ clones by matching of sequences to sorted unstimulated Treg and non-Treg repertoires. TCRdb stores this immuneACCESS table with in-frame sequences only. Part of the clones is absent; in the studies checked, under half of the shortfall reflects unresolved V genes, and no reason is known for the rest. V, J and clone size are those of that table, while D and trimming were read from the DNA. This sample has approximately 100,000 clones in its table, and roughly 94% of those were observed once. Together, the top ten hold around 0.6% of the sample.

TCRbeta CDR3 sequencing was performed on sorted unstimulated T cells and on proliferating T cells recovered from mixed lymphocyte reactions. Fresh whole blood from 9 to 10 HLA-typed healthy donors served as the source for isolating PBMCs. To map where alloreactive clones came from, unstimulated CD4+ regulatory T cells were FACS-sorted. Recombination joined TRBV27 with TRBJ2-7; too little of a D gene remains to name it. The TCR sequence derives from a human donor in good health. Sample: Tregs sorted from blood. The sequenced DNA is TGTGCCAGCAGTCCCCAGTGGGGATCTACCTACGAGCAGTACTTC. It translates to CASSPQWGSTYEQYF.